The sequence of this TCR beta chain was determined in a study of vaccination and CD4 T cells after COVID-19. About the study: Each control was exposed to a CEFX pool, an HIV-1 Nef pool, or no peptide at all.

The CDR3 totals 13 residues. V was clipped by 5 bases and J by 4 bases; unmatched bases: 1. The germline V gene encodes CDR1 MNHNS and CDR2 SASEGT. Indicated treatment: roughly nine-day PBMC culture with coronavirus spike peptide pools or control peptides (ViraFEST assay). Sequencing of cultured CD4+ T cell DNA used the Oncomine TCR Beta short-read assay. TCRdb reprocessed the PCR reads via MiXCR and lists one record per CDR3 protein. Of roughly 20,000 distinct CDR3 sequences listed, 60% to 85% are singletons. This clonotype was counted only a few times. The antigen is unknown. The clonotype originates from a human donor who received a COVID-19 vaccine. The chain uses TRBV6-1 and TRBJ1-1; 10 positions agree with TRBD1. This specimen was CD4+ T cells from blood, cultured in vitro, taken after SARS-CoV-2 vaccination. Here the CDR3 DNA reads TGTGCCAGCAGTAGGGACAGGGGCACTGAAGCTTTCTTT. It yields the protein CASSRDRGTEAFF.